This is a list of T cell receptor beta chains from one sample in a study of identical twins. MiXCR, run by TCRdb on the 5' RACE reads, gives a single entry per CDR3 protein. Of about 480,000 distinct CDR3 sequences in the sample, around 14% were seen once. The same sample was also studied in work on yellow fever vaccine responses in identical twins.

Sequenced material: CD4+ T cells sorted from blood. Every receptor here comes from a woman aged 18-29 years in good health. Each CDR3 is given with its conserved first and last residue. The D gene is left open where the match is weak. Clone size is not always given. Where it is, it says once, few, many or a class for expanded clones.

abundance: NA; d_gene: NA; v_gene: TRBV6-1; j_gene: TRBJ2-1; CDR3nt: TGTGCCAGCAACCACGATAGGGGGGGACGCTACAATGAGCAGTTCTTC; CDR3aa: CASNHDRGGRYNEQFF
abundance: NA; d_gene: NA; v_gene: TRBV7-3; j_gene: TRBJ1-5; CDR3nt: TGTGCCAGCAGCAAAAATCGGGGCGACAATCAGCCCCAGCATTTT; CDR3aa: CASSKNRGDNQPQHF
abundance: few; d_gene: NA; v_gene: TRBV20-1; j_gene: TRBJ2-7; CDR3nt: TGCAGTGCGATCCTGGGGGGGCGCGGCTACGAGCAGTACTTC; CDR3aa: CSAILGGRGYEQYF
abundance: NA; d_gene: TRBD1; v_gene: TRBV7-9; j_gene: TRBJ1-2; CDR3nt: TGTGCCAGCAGCCGTACAGGGGCGCTGGCTGGCTACACCTTC; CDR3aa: CASSRTGALAGYTF
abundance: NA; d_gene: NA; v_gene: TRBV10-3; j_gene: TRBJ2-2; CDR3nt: TGTGCCATCGGAGGGAACACCGGGGAGCTGTTTTTT; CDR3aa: CAIGGNTGELFF
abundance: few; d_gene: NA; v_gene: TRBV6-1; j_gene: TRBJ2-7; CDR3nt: TGTGCCAGCATCACCGGGACGTTAAGCTCCTACGAGCAGTACTTC; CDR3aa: CASITGTLSSYEQYF
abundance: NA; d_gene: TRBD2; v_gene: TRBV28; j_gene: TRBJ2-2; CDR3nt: TGTGCCACCACCGGGCTAGCGGGAGTTGGGGACACCGGGGAGCTGTTTTTT; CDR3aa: CATTGLAGVGDTGELFF
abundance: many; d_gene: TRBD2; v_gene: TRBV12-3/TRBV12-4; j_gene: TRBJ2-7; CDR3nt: TGTGCCAGCAGTCCGCTAGCGGGAGGGGACGAGCAGTACTTC; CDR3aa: CASSPLAGGDEQYF
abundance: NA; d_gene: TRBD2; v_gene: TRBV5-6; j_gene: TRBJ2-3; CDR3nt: TGTGCCAGCAGCTCCCCGTGGGAGGGAGGCACAGATACGCAGTATTTT; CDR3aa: CASSSPWEGGTDTQYF
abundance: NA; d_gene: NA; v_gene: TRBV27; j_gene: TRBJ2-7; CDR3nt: TGTGCCAGCATGGTGGGATGGAGCTCCTACGAGCAGTACTTC; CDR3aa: CASMVGWSSYEQYF
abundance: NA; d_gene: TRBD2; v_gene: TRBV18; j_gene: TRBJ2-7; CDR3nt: TGTGCCAGCTCACCATCCGCACTAGCGGGAAACTACGAGCAGTACTTC; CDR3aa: CASSPSALAGNYEQYF